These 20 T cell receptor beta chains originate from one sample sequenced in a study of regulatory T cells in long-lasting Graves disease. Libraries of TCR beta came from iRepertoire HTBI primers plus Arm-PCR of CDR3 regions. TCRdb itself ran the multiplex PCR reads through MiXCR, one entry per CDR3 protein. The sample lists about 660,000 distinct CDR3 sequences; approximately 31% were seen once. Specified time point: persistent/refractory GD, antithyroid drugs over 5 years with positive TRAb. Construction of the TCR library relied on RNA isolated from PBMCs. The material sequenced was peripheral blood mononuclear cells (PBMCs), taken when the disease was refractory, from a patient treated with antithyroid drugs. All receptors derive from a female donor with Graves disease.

CDR3 in amino acids: CSVLDRGNQPQHF. The CDR3 region has the DNA TGCAGCGTTTTGGACAGGGGAAATCAGCCCCAGCATTTT. The chain is built from TRBV29-1 and TRBJ1-5; 9 nucleotides align to TRBD1. The CDR3 totals 13 residues. Per the germline V gene, CDR1 is SQVTM and CDR2 is ANQGSEA. Germline trimming cut 5 bases from V and 4 bases from J; bases unmatched to any gene: 3.

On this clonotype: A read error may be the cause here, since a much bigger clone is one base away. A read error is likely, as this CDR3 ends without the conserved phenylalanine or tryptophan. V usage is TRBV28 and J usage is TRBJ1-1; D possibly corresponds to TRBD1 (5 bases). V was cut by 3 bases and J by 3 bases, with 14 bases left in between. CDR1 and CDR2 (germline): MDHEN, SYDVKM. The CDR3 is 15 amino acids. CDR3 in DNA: TGTGCCAGCAGTTTGGGCCCCCCAGGGTACACTGAAGCTTTCCTT. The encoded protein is CASSLGPPGYTEAFL.

CDR3 sequence (DNA): TGTGCCAGCAGCCAAGAGGGACGACCCCTTTTCCAGCAGTACTTC. It codes for CASSQEGRPLFQQYF. This sequence joins TRBV3-1 and TRBJ2-7, with D perhaps matching TRBD1 or TRBD2 (5 bases each). Germline V CDR1 and CDR2: LGHDT, YNNKEL (reference sequence). The V end was cut by 0 bases, the J end by 8 bases, with 17 bases between. The CDR3 has 15 amino acids.

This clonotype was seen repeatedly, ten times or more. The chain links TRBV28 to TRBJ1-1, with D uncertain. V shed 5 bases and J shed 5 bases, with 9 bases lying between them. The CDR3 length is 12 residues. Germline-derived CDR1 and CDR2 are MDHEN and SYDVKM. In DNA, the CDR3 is TGTGCCAGCAGTCGGATAAGGACTGAAGCTTTCTTT. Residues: CASSRIRTEAFF.

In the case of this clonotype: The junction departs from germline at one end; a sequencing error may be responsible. DNA of the CDR3: TGCTCCAGCAGTATGGGCCCGAAGGGGGGGGCTGGTAGCGGGAACCACGAGCAGTACTTC. This encodes CSSSMGPKGGAGSGNHEQYF. The V gene is TRBV5-1, the J gene TRBJ2-7, with 8 bases lining up with TRBD2. Germline CDR1 and CDR2: SGHRS and YFSETQ. This CDR3 has 20 residues.

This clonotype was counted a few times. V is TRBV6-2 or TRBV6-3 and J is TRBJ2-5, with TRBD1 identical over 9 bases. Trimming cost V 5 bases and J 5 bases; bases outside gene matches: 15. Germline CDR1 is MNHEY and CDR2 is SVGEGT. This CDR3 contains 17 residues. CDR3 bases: TGTGCCAGCAGTGAAAAGGGACAGGGAGGCCCTCGGGAGACCCAGTACTTC. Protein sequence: CASSEKGQGGPRETQYF.

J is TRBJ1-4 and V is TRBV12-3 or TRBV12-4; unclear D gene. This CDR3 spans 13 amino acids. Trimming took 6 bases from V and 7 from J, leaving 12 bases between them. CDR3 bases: TGTGCCAGCAGGGCACCGGGCCCTGAAAAACTGTTTTTT. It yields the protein CASRAPGPEKLFF.

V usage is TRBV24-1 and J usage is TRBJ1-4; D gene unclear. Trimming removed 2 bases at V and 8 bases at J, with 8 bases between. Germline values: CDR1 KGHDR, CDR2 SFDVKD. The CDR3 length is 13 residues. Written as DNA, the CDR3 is TGTGCCACCAGTGATTCGGTTAGGGAAAAACTGTTTTTT. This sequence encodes CATSDSVREKLFF.

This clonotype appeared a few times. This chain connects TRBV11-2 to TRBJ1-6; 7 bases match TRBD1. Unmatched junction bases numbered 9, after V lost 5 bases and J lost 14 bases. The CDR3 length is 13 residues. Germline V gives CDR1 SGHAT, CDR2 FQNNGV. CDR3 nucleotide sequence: TGTGCCAGCAGCCCGGGACAGAGCTACACCCTCCACTTT. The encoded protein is CASSPGQSYTLHF.

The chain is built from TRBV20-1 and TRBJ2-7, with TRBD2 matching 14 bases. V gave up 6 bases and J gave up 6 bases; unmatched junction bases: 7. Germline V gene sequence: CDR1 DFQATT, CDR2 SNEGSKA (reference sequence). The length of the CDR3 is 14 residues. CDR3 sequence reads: CSAKGTSGSSEQYF. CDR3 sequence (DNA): TGCAGTGCCAAGGGGACTAGCGGGAGTAGCGAGCAGTACTTC.

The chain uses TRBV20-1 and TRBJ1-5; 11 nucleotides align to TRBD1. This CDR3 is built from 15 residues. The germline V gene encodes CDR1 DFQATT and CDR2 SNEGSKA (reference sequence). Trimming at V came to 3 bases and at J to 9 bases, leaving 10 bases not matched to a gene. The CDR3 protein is CSASRTGGRSLPQHF. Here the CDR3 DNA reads TGCAGTGCTAGCAGGACAGGGGGCCGCAGTTTGCCCCAGCATTTT.

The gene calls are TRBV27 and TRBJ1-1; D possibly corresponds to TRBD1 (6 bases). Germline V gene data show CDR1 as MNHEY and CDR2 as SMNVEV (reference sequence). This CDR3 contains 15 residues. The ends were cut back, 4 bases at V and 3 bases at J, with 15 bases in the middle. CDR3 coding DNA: TGTGCCAGCAGTTCACCTCCACAGGGTGACACTGAAGCTTTCTTT. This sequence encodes CASSSPPQGDTEAFF.

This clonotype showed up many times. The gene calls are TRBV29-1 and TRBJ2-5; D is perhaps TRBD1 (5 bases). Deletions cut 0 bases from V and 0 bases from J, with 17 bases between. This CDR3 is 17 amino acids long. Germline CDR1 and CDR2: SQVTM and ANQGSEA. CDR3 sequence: CSVEDSWGTLYQETQYF. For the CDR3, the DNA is TGCAGCGTTGAAGATTCGTGGGGCACCCTGTACCAAGAGACCCAGTACTTC.

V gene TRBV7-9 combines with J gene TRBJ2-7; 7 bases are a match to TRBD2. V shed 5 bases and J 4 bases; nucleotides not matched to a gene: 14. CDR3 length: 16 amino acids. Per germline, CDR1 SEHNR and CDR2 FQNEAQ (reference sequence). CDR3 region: CASSESLAEGVYEQYF. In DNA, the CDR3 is TGTGCCAGCAGCGAGAGTCTAGCGGAGGGAGTTTACGAGCAGTACTTC. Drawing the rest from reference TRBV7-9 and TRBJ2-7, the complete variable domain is DTGVSQNPRHKITKRGQNVTFRCDPISEHNRLYWYRQTLGQGPEFLTYFQNEAQLEKSRLLSDRFSAERPKGSFSTLEIQRTEQGDSAMYLCASSESLAEGVYEQYFGPGTRLTVT.

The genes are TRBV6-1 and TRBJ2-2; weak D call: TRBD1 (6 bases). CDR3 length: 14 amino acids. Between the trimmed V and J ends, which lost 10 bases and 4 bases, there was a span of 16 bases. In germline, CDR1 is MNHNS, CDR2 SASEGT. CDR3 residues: CATMGLQGTGELFF. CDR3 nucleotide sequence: TGTGCCACCATGGGTCTACAGGGCACCGGGGAGCTGTTTTTT.

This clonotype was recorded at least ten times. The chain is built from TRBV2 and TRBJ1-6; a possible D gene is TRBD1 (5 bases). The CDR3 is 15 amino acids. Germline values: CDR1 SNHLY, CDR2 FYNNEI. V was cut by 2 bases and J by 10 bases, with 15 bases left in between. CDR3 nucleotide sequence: TGTGCCAGCAGTGAACGCGGGGCAGATGGGTCACCCCTCCACTTT. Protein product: CASSERGADGSPLHF.

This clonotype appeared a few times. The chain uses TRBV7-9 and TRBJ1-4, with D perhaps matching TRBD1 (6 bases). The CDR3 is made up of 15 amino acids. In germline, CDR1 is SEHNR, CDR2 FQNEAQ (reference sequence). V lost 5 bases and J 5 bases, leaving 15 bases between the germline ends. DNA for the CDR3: TGTGCCAGCAGCACCTACGGGACACGGAATGAAAAACTGTTTTTT. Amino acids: CASSTYGTRNEKLFF. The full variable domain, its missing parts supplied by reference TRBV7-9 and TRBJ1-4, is DTGVSQNPRHKITKRGQNVTFRCDPISEHNRLYWYRQTLGQGPEFLTYFQNEAQLEKSRLLSDRFSAERPKGSFSTLEIQRTEQGDSAMYLCASSTYGTRNEKLFFGSGTQLSVL.

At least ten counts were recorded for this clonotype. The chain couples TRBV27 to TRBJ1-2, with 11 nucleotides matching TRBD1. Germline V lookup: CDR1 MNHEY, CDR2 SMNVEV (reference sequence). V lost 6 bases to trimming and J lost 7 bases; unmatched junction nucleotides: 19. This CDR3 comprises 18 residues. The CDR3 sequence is CASSLSGISGTGGFGYTF. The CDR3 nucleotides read TGTGCCAGCAGCTTAAGCGGAATCTCAGGGACAGGGGGATTTGGCTACACCTTC.

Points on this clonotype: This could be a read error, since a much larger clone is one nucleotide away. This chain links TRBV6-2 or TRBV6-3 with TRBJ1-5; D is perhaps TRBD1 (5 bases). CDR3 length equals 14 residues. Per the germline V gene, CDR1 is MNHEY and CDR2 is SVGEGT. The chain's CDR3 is CASSGDSSSQPQHF. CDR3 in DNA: TGTGCCAGCAGCGGTGACAGTAGCAGTCAGCCCCAGCATTTT.

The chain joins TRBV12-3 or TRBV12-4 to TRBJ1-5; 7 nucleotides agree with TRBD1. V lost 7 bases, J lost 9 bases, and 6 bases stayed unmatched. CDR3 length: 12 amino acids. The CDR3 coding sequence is TGTGCCAGCACCCAGGGGGGGGCGCCCCAGCATTTT. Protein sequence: CASTQGGAPQHF.